This TCR beta chain was profiled in a study of PD-1 blockade in classical Hodgkin lymphoma. Findings and caveats of the study: The baseline diversity of complete responders showed similarity to that of newly diagnosed patients. CD4+ TCR diversity, unlike CD8+, climbed significantly by C4D1. According to reports, newly diagnosed patients had lower baseline TCR diversity than healthy donors, and relapsed/refractory patients had lower baseline TCR diversity still.

The sample's time point: cycle 4 day 1 (C4D1), after five to seven weeks of nivolumab. Patients all relapsed after autologous stem cell transplantation, and there was variation in brentuximab vedotin exposure. Concerning this clone: No antigen is known for it.

Repertoires were generated with immunoSEQ multiplex PCR, while TCRdb's copy carries only in-frame clones and drops some. Altogether 15,000 to 20,000 clones are present, roughly 85% being singletons, with the ten largest covering less than 15%. The CDR3 consists of 14 residues. From germline, CDR1 is LNHDA and CDR2 SQIVND (reference sequence). Trimming left V 7 bases short and J 0 bases short, with 10 bases between. This material consisted of peripheral blood mononuclear cells (PBMCs), taken before the fourth cycle of nivolumab. The chain combines TRBV19 with TRBJ1-3; D remains unclear. This clonotype originated in a human donor with classical Hodgkin lymphoma. Here the CDR3 reads CASNSGSSGNTIYF. For the CDR3, the DNA is TGTGCCAGTAATTCGGGGAGCTCTGGAAACACCATATATTTT.